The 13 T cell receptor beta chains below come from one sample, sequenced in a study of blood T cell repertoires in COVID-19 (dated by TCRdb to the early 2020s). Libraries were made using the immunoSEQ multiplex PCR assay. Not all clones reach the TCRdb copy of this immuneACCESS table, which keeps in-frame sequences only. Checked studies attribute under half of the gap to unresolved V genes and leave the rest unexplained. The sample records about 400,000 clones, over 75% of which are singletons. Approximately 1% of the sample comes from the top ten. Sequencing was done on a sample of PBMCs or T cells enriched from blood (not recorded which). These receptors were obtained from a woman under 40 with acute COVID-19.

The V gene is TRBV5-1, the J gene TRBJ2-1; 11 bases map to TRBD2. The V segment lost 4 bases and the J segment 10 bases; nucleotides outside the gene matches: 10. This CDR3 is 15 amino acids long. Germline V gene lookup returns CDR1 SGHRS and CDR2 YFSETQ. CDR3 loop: CASSRGLSGGEEQFF. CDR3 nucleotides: TGCGCCAGCAGCCGAGGCCTTAGCGGGGGGGAGGAGCAGTTCTTC.

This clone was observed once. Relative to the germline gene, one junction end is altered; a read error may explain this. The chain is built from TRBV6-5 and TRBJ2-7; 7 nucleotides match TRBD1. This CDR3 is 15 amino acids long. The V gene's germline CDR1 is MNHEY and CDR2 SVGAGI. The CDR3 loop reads CASSYGRTGSSEQYF. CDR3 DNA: TGTGCCAGCAGTTACGGGCGGACAGGCTCCTCCGAGCAGTACTTC.

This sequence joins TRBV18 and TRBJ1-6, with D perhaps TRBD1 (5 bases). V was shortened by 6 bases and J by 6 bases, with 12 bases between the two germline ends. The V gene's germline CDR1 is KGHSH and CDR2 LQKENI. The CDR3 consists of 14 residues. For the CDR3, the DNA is TGTGCCAGCTCGCACGACAGAAGTAATTCACCCCTCCACTTT. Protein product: CASSHDRSNSPLHF. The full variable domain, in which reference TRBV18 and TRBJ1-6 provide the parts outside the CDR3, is NAGVMQNPRHLVRRRGQEARLRCSPMKGHSHVYWYRQLPEEGLKFMVYLQKENIIDESGMPKERFSAEFPKEGPSILRIQQVVRGDSAAYFCASSHDRSNSPLHFGNGTRLTVT.

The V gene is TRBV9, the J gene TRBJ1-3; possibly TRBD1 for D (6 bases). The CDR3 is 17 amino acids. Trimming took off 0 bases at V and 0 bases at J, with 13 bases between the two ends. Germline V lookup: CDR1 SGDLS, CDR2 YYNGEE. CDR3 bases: TGTGCCAGCAGCGTAGGTCGACAGGCGCTCTCTGGAAACACCATATATTTT. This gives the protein CASSVGRQALSGNTIYF.

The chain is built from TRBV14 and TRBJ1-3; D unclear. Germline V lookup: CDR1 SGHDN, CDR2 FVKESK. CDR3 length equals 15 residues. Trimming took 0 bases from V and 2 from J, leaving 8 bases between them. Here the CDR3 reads CASSQDSGAGNTIYF. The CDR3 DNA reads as TGTGCCAGCAGCCAAGATTCCGGGGCTGGAAACACCATATATTTT. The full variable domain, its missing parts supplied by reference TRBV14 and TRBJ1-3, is EAGVTQFPSHSVIEKGQTVTLRCDPISGHDNLYWYRRVMGKEIKFLLHFVKESKQDESGMPNNRFLAERTGGTYSTLKVQPAELEDSGVYFCASSQDSGAGNTIYFGEGSWLTVV.

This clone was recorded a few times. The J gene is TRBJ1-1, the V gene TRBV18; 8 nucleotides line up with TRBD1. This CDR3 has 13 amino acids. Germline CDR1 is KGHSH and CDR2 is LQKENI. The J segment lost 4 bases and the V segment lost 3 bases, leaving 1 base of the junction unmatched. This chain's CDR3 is CASSPGQGTEAFF. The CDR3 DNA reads TGTGCCAGCTCACCTGGACAGGGCACTGAAGCTTTCTTT.

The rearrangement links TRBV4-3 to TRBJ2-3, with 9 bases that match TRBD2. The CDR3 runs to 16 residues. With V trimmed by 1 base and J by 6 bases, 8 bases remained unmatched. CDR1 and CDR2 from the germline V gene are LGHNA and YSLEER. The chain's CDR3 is CASSQGAGGGVDTQYF. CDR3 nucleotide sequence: TGCGCCAGCAGCCAAGGAGCGGGGGGCGGGGTGGATACGCAGTATTTT.

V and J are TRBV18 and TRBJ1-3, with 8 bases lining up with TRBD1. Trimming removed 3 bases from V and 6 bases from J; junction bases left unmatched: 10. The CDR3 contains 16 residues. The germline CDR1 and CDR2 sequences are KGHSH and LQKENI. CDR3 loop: CASSPGQGFDANTIYF. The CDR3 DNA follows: TGTGCCAGCTCACCCGGACAGGGATTTGACGCAAACACCATATATTTT.

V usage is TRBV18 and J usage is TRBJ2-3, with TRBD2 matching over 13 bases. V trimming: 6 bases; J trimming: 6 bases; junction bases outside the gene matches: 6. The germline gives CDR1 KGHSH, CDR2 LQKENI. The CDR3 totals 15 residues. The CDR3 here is CASSLTSGGPDTQYF. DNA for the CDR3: TGTGCCAGCTCTCTGACTAGCGGGGGGCCGGATACGCAGTATTTT.

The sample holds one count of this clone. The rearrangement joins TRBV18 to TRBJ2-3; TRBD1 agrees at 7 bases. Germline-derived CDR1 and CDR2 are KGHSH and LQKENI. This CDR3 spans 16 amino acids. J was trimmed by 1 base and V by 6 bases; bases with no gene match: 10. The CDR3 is CASSIKQGSGTDTQYF. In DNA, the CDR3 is TGTGCCAGCTCCATAAAACAGGGGAGTGGCACAGATACGCAGTATTTT.

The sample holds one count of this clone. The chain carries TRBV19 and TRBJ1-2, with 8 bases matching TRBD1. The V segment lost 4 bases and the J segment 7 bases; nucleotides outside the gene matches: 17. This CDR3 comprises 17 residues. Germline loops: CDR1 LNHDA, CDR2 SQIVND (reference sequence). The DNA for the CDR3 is TGTGCCAGTAGTACCCCCTACCCGACAGGGGTGCTGCTTGGCTACACCTTC. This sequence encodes CASSTPYPTGVLLGYTF.

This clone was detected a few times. The CDR3 here is CASTSWGTNEKLFF. The CDR3 DNA sequence: TGTGCCAGCACCTCGTGGGGCACTAATGAAAAACTGTTTTTT. This chain links TRBV5-6 with TRBJ1-4, with a possible D match to TRBD1 (5 bases). CDR1 and CDR2 from the germline V gene are SGHDT and YYEEEE. This CDR3 has 14 residues. V lost 6 bases to trimming and J lost 2 bases, with 11 bases between them.

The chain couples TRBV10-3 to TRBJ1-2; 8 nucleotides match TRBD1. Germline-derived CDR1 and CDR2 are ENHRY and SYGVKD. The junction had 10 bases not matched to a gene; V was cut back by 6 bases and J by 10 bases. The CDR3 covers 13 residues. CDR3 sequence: CAIRAAQGADYTF. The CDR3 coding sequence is TGTGCCATCAGAGCCGCCCAGGGGGCGGACTACACCTTC.